This entry concerns a single T cell receptor (beta chain). The sample originates from a study of blood T cell repertoires in COVID-19. As for the study in general: From the United States, Italy and Spain came samples of acute and convalescent COVID-19. PBMCs, B-cell-depleted T cells, or T cells provided the cDNA or gDNA that made up the material.

Original data processing: Amplification from reference gene primers served as the basis for estimated nucleated cell counts. Generated by immunoSEQ multiplex PCR, the TCRdb table keeps only in-frame clones and is missing some. Clonal size and the V and J genes are those of that table, whereas D and trimming came from the DNA. The sample carries about 220,000 clones, roughly 84% recorded once. Sequencing was performed on peripheral blood. This sequence was found in a man aged 35-49 years with active or convalescent COVID-19.

CDR3 sequence reads: CASSFPRGQNTEAFF. The CDR3 nucleotides are TGCGCCAGCAGCTTCCCTCGTGGACAGAACACTGAAGCTTTCTTT. The V gene is TRBV5-1, the J gene TRBJ1-1; D perhaps matches TRBD1 (5 bases). V dropped 2 bases and J dropped 1 base, with 12 bases sitting between them. This CDR3 has 15 amino acids. Germline CDR1 and CDR2: SGHRS and YFSETQ.